This T cell receptor beta chain appears in the sequencing data of a study of blood T cell repertoires in COVID-19. Study details: Some COVID-19 samples were acute and others convalescent; all came from the United States, Italy and Spain. T cells, B-cell-depleted T cells, or PBMCs supplied cDNA or gDNA.

As processed by the authors: Scientists estimated how many nucleated cells there were by amplifying reference gene primers. Repertoires were generated with immunoSEQ multiplex PCR, while TCRdb's copy carries only in-frame clones and drops some. V and J calls and clone size are given by that table; D and trimming were obtained from the DNA. This sample has around 150,000 clones, with 84% found just once. The CDR3 spans 13 residues. Germline V gives CDR1 SGHRS, CDR2 YFSETQ. The germline V and J ends were trimmed by 4 bases and 5 bases, with 13 bases remaining between them. The sequenced material came from peripheral blood. This clonotype was sampled from a man aged 65-85 years with acute or convalescent COVID-19. The chain has TRBV5-1 and TRBJ2-7; possible D gene TRBD1, 5 bases. The DNA of the CDR3 is TGCGCCAGCAGCACAGGATCCGTCCACGAGCAGTACTTC. Protein: CASSTGSVHEQYF.